These 26 T cell receptor beta chains came from one sample sequenced in a study of B cell selection in AIRE deficiency. Sorting defined conventional CD4 T cells as CD4+CD127+. Assay used: immunoSEQ multiplex PCR; TCRdb lists only in-frame clones, some missing. The sample contains 20,000 to 30,000 clones, approximately 96% of which appear only once. Sequenced sample: conventional CD4+ T cells sorted from PBMCs. The receptor set was obtained from a human donor with AIRE deficiency.

The chain carries TRBV7-3 and TRBJ1-1, with D tentatively TRBD1 (5 bases). This CDR3 region has 13 residues. Germline V lookup: CDR1 SGHTA, CDR2 FQGTGA. V was cut by 2 bases and J by 5 bases, with 9 bases left in between. CDR3 DNA: TGTGCCAGCAGCTTAGGGGGACCAACTGAAGCTTTCTTT. This codes for CASSLGGPTEAFF.

The chain uses TRBV14 and TRBJ2-1, with a tentative D call TRBD1 (6 bases). Trimming removed 5 bases from V and 8 bases from J, with 13 bases in between. Germline V CDR1 and CDR2: SGHDN, FVKESK. The CDR3 covers 13 residues. The CDR3 coding sequence is TGTGCCAGCAGCGGTCACAGGGTAGATGAGCAGTTCTTC. It encodes CASSGHRVDEQFF.

CDR3 protein: CASSPRGEGTEAFF. The DNA for the CDR3 is TGTGCCAGCTCACCCCGGGGCGAGGGAACTGAAGCTTTCTTT. The rearrangement joins TRBV18 to TRBJ1-1; possibly TRBD1 for D (5 bases). CDR3 length: 14 amino acids. Germline-derived CDR1 and CDR2 are KGHSH and LQKENI. Deletions cut 3 bases from V and 5 bases from J, with 13 bases between.

The chain links TRBV18 to TRBJ2-6; unclear D gene. The germline gives CDR1 KGHSH, CDR2 LQKENI. This CDR3 contains 14 residues. The V end was cut by 8 bases, the J end by 0 bases, with 8 bases between. The CDR3 here is CASPEPSGANVLTF. In nucleotides, the CDR3 is TGTGCCAGCCCCGAGCCCTCTGGGGCCAACGTCCTGACTTTC.

The V gene is TRBV19, the J gene TRBJ2-2; tentatively, D is TRBD1 (5 bases). Germline loops: CDR1 LNHDA, CDR2 SQIVND (reference sequence). The CDR3 totals 15 residues. Trimming pared 3 bases from V and 6 bases from J, leaving 14 bases between. The CDR3 loop is CASSIGARASGELFF. CDR3 nucleotide sequence: TGTGCCAGTAGTATTGGGGCCCGGGCGTCCGGGGAGCTGTTTTTT.

The chain joins TRBV30 to TRBJ1-3; 8 bases agree with TRBD1. The V segment lost 4 bases and the J segment 0 bases; nucleotides outside the gene matches: 2. This CDR3 has 14 amino acids. Per germline, CDR1 GTSNPN and CDR2 SVGIG (reference sequence). CDR3 nucleotide sequence: TGTGCCTGGACCCAGGGGGCCTCTGGAAACACCATATATTTT. Translation: CAWTQGASGNTIYF. Complete variable domain (other parts from reference TRBV30 and TRBJ1-3): SQTIHQWPATLVQPVGSPLSLECTVEGTSNPNLYWYRQAAGRGLQLLFYSVGIGQISSEVPQNLSASRPQDRQFILSSKKLLLSDSGFYLCAWTQGASGNTIYFGEGSWLTVV.

The genes are TRBV4-2 and TRBJ2-7; 8 nucleotides align to TRBD2. Germline V CDR1 and CDR2: LGHNA, YNFKEQ. Trimming removed 0 bases from V and 5 bases from J; junction bases left unmatched: 12. This CDR3 region has 17 residues. The CDR3 reads CASSQDLLAVGSDEQYF. The CDR3 coding sequence is TGTGCCAGCAGCCAAGATCTACTAGCGGTGGGAAGCGACGAGCAGTACTTC.

The CDR3 is CASRASSFGYTF. DNA of the CDR3: TGTGCCAGCAGGGCTTCTTCTTTTGGCTACACCTTC. The V and J genes are TRBV28 and TRBJ1-2; D remains ambiguous. Germline V gene sequence: CDR1 MDHEN, CDR2 SYDVKM. Trimming pared 6 bases from V and 7 bases from J, leaving 12 bases between. This CDR3 contains 12 residues.

This chain links TRBV5-1 with TRBJ1-2, with 8 nucleotides matching TRBD1. Trimming removed 4 bases from V and 5 bases from J; junction bases left unmatched: 4. This CDR3 region has 13 residues. CDR1 is SGHRS and CDR2 is YFSETQ in the germline V gene. The DNA for the CDR3 is TGCGCCAGCAGCGTCACAGGGGGATATGGCTACACCTTC. It yields the protein CASSVTGGYGYTF.

This clone was counted once. This chain joins TRBV6-5 and TRBJ1-6, with a weak D call TRBD1 (5 bases). Germline V gene lookup returns CDR1 MNHEY and CDR2 SVGAGI. The germline V and J ends were trimmed by 6 bases and 8 bases, with 14 bases remaining between them. The length of the CDR3 is 14 residues. The CDR3 coding sequence is TGTGCCAGCAGGAGAGGAGGGGAGGATTCACCCCTCCACTTT. The encoded protein is CASRRGGEDSPLHF.

The chain recombines TRBV14 with TRBJ2-7; D unclear. Germline lookup yields CDR1 SGHDN and CDR2 FVKESK. This CDR3 has 11 amino acids. Trimming took 8 bases from V and 3 from J, leaving 8 bases between them. The CDR3 DNA sequence: TGTGCCAGCTCCGCAGGCTACGAGCAGTACTTC. This codes for CASSAGYEQYF.

The chain combines TRBV30 with TRBJ2-7; 7 positions agree with TRBD1. The CDR3 has 12 amino acids. Germline V lookup: CDR1 GTSNPN, CDR2 SVGIG (reference sequence). V shed 1 base and J 6 bases; nucleotides not matched to a gene: 3. CDR3 DNA sequence: TGTGCCTGGAGTGGGACAGGCCTCGAGCAGTACTTC. As protein: CAWSGTGLEQYF.

The chain employs TRBV18 and TRBJ1-4; perhaps TRBD1 as D (6 bases). Between the trimmed V and J ends, which lost 2 bases and 6 bases, there was a span of 10 bases. The CDR3 has 14 residues. Germline V gene lookup returns CDR1 KGHSH and CDR2 LQKENI. As DNA, the CDR3 is TGTGCCAGCTCACCATTCGCAGGGGATGAAAAACTGTTTTTT. It specifies CASSPFAGDEKLFF.

This chain uses TRBV4-2 with TRBJ2-3; the match to TRBD2 covers 11 bases. Germline trimming cut 1 base from V and 5 bases from J; bases unmatched to any gene: 11. The CDR3 has 18 residues. Germline V gene data show CDR1 as LGHNA and CDR2 as YNFKEQ. This CDR3 is CASSQGGSGRAAVDTQYF. The CDR3 bases are TGTGCCAGCAGCCAAGGGGGTAGCGGGAGGGCCGCGGTAGATACGCAGTATTTT.

In this sample, this clone turned up once. This chain connects TRBV4-3 to TRBJ1-1; D call uncertain. Germline values: CDR1 LGHNA, CDR2 YSLEER. The CDR3 extends over 14 amino acids. The V end lost 1 base, the J end lost 6 bases, and 12 bases lay between the germline ends. The CDR3 DNA reads as TGCGCCAGCAGCCAAGGGGGAAGGAGCGCTGAAGCTTTCTTT. Translation gives CASSQGGRSAEAFF.

The chain combines TRBV6-5 with TRBJ2-5; D is possibly TRBD2 (6 bases). V lost 2 bases and J lost 5, with 15 bases in between. The CDR3 is 15 residues long. Germline loops: CDR1 MNHEY, CDR2 SVGAGI. CDR3 sequence: CASSYGGAARETQYF. CDR3 DNA: TGTGCCAGCAGTTACGGCGGGGCCGCTAGGGAGACCCAGTACTTC.

The rearrangement uses TRBV4-3 and TRBJ2-1; 10 nucleotides match TRBD1. The CDR3 consists of 13 residues. Germline V gene lookup returns CDR1 LGHNA and CDR2 YSLEER. The V gene end was trimmed by 4 bases and the J gene end by 8 bases; junction bases not matched to a gene: 2. CDR3 loop: CASSLTGGYEQFF. The CDR3 DNA reads TGCGCCAGCAGCCTGACAGGGGGCTATGAGCAGTTCTTC.

The chain links TRBV7-6 to TRBJ2-5; 9 bases agree with TRBD2. The germline gives CDR1 SGHVS, CDR2 FNYEAQ. This CDR3 has 14 amino acids. V dropped 2 bases and J dropped 5; count of bases not matched to a gene: 3. The CDR3 DNA reads TGTGCCAGCAGCTTAACAGCGGGAGGTGAGACCCAGTACTTC. Protein: CASSLTAGGETQYF.

This clone was counted once. In DNA, the CDR3 is TGTGCCTGGAGTGTAGGACAGGGGAGCCGACTTTCACCCCTCCACTTT. Translated, it gives CAWSVGQGSRLSPLHF. This chain connects TRBV30 to TRBJ1-6, with 9 bases matching TRBD1. The CDR3 runs to 16 residues. The V gene end was trimmed by 0 bases and the J gene end by 9 bases; junction bases not matched to a gene: 9. The germline CDR1 and CDR2 sequences are GTSNPN and SVGIG (reference sequence).

The chain carries TRBV29-1 and TRBJ1-2; 8 bases line up with TRBD1. The length of the CDR3 is 15 residues. CDR1 is SQVTM and CDR2 is ANQGSEA in the germline V gene. J was trimmed by 3 bases and V by 6 bases; bases with no gene match: 12. Here the CDR3 reads CSVLPGQGGDYGYTF. CDR3 in DNA: TGCAGCGTATTACCCGGACAGGGAGGGGACTATGGCTACACCTTC.

V gene TRBV28 combines with J gene TRBJ2-2; weak D call: TRBD2 (7 bases). The CDR3 sequence is 16 residues long. Deletions cut 7 bases from V and 6 bases from J, with 21 bases between. Germline V gene lookup returns CDR1 MDHEN and CDR2 SYDVKM. The CDR3 DNA is TGTGCCAGCAACCAAAGGGGGGGAGGTGTTCCCGGGGAGCTGTTTTTT. As protein: CASNQRGGGVPGELFF.

The chain links TRBV4-2 to TRBJ2-6, with 7 nucleotides matching TRBD2. In germline, CDR1 is LGHNA, CDR2 YNFKEQ. Trimming at V came to 1 base and at J to 0 bases, leaving 0 bases not matched to a gene. The CDR3 extends over 16 amino acids. The CDR3 nucleotides read TGTGCCAGCAGCCAAGCGGGGGGCTCTGGGGCCAACGTCCTGACTTTC. This gives the protein CASSQAGGSGANVLTF.

The V and J genes are TRBV5-8 and TRBJ2-3; no definite D call. Germline CDR1 SGHTS, CDR2 YDEGEE. The CDR3 covers 15 residues. V lost 0 bases and J 0 bases, leaving 8 bases between the germline ends. CDR3 DNA sequence: TGTGCCAGCAGCTTGGTTGCGGACAGCACAGATACGCAGTATTTT. It is translated as CASSLVADSTDTQYF.

The rearrangement uses TRBV28 and TRBJ2-7; D is ambiguous. The V gene's germline CDR1 is MDHEN and CDR2 SYDVKM. The V end lost 2 bases, the J end lost 6 bases, and 20 bases lay between the germline ends. The CDR3 sequence is 16 residues long. In DNA, the CDR3 is TGTGCCAGCAGTTTAAGGCGGCGGAATGGGGTCGGCGAGCAGTACTTC. Translation: CASSLRRRNGVGEQYF. The full variable domain, its missing parts supplied by reference TRBV28 and TRBJ2-7, is DVKVTQSSRYLVKRTGEKVFLECVQDMDHENMFWYRQDPGLGLRLIYFSYDVKMKEKGDIPEGYSVSREKKERFSLILESASTNQTSMYLCASSLRRRNGVGEQYFGPGTRLTVT.

V and J are TRBV28 and TRBJ2-5; 8 nucleotides match TRBD1. Judging by the DNA end, TRBJ2-7 fits better; the J call may be wrong. Germline values: CDR1 MDHEN, CDR2 SYDVKM. CDR3 length: 14 amino acids. The CDR3, as DNA: TGTGCCAGCAGTTCCCCGGGACAGGCCTACGAGCAGTACTTC. Residues: CASSSPGQAYEQYF.

V and J are TRBV4-1 and TRBJ2-1; D is possibly TRBD2 (6 bases). The V gene lost 4 bases and the J gene lost 4 bases, with 23 bases spanning the gap. In germline, CDR1 is MGHRA, CDR2 YSYEKL. This CDR3 is 18 amino acids long. CDR3 region: CASSPAGTGVGLYNEQFF. The CDR3 DNA is TGCGCCAGCAGCCCAGCCGGGACGGGAGTGGGTCTTTACAATGAGCAGTTCTTC.